This passage covers 22 T cell receptor beta chains from one sample sequenced in a study of OX40 agonist ivuxolimab in advanced cancers. Clones were read by immunoSEQ multiplex PCR, and TCRdb kept only the in-frame ones, dropping some. The repertoire holds around 20,000 clones, with 75% to 90% as singletons. The specimen comprised CD4+ or CD8+ T cells sorted from blood, sampled in a trial of the OX40 agonist ivuxolimab. Receptors originate from an adult with an advanced solid tumor such as melanoma, head and neck, liver or kidney cancer.

V gene TRBV19 combines with J gene TRBJ1-2; TRBD1 aligns across 7 bases. The CDR3 runs to 14 residues. The germline V gene has CDR1 LNHDA and CDR2 SQIVND (reference sequence). J lost 5 bases, V lost 7 bases, and 10 bases had no gene match. The CDR3 nucleotides are TGTGCCAGTATTGGGACAGACAAGTTTTATGGCTACACCTTC. This sequence encodes CASIGTDKFYGYTF.

The chain uses TRBV7-8 and TRBJ1-5, with 10 bases fitting TRBD1. The CDR3 is 15 amino acids. J was trimmed by 2 bases and V by 4 bases; bases with no gene match: 2. Per the germline V gene, CDR1 is SGHVS and CDR2 is FQNEAQ. For the CDR3, the DNA is TGTGCCAGCAGCTATGGGACAGGGGGCAATCAGCCCCAGCATTTT. It specifies CASSYGTGGNQPQHF.

This clone appeared a few times. This chain connects TRBV15 to TRBJ2-3, with D tentatively TRBD2 (5 bases). V shed 3 bases and J shed 2 bases, with 15 bases lying between them. Per germline, CDR1 LNHNV and CDR2 YYDKDF (reference sequence). The CDR3 sequence is 16 residues long. Here the CDR3 DNA reads TGTGCCACCAGCAGTGAGAGGACTGTATCCACAGATACGCAGTATTTT. Protein: CATSSERTVSTDTQYF.

This clone was seen a few times. The V call is TRBV6-5, the J call TRBJ2-1; 8 nucleotides match TRBD2. Germline V gives CDR1 MNHEY, CDR2 SVGAGI. V was clipped by 1 base and J by 8 bases; unmatched bases: 1. CDR3 length: 13 residues. The CDR3 here is CASSYLTSDEQFF. The CDR3 coding sequence is TGTGCCAGCAGTTACTTGACTAGCGATGAGCAGTTCTTC.

The CDR3 sequence is CASSLVSGGRSGANVLTF. In DNA, the CDR3 is TGCGCCAGCAGCTTGGTTTCCGGGGGCCGATCTGGGGCCAACGTCCTGACTTTC. V usage is TRBV5-1 and J usage is TRBJ2-6; D is perhaps TRBD1 or TRBD2 (6 bases each). Germline V CDR1 and CDR2: SGHRS, YFSETQ. The V gene lost 0 bases and the J gene lost 1 base, with 14 bases spanning the gap. The CDR3 spans 18 residues.

This chain joins TRBV6-1 and TRBJ2-2; 7 nucleotides align to TRBD1. This CDR3 contains 13 residues. J lost 9 bases, V lost 6 bases, and 7 bases had no gene match. From germline, CDR1 is MNHNS and CDR2 SASEGT. The CDR3 region is CASRRGPRRELFF. CDR3 sequence (DNA): TGTGCCAGCAGGAGGGGGCCGAGACGGGAGCTGTTTTTT.

Turning to this clone: The junction shows a germline mismatch at one end, possibly a read error. V usage is TRBV14 and J usage is TRBJ1-3; no reliable D call. Germline V gives CDR1 SGHDN, CDR2 FVKESK. The CDR3 has 13 residues. CDR3 residues: CASSQDLRDTIYF. The CDR3, as DNA: TGTGCCAGCAGTCAAGACCTTCGGGACACCATATATTTT.

This clone has a single count. Since no conserved phenylalanine or tryptophan closes the CDR3, a read error is the likely cause. V gene TRBV4-1 combines with J gene TRBJ1-2, with 7 bases lining up with TRBD1. Germline CDR1 is MGHRA and CDR2 is YSYEKL. V lost 4 bases to trimming and J lost 7 bases; unmatched junction nucleotides: 9. There are 14 residues in the CDR3. CDR3 residues: CASSLDGQVGGYTL. The CDR3 nucleotides are TGCGCCAGCAGCCTGGACGGACAGGTCGGTGGCTACACCCTC.

The chain recombines TRBV5-1 with TRBJ1-4, with D hard to call. The CDR3 length is 15 residues. Per the germline V gene, CDR1 is SGHRS and CDR2 is YFSETQ. The V end lost 0 bases, the J end lost 2 bases, and 8 bases lay between the germline ends. The CDR3 reads CASSLELGTNEKLFF. CDR3 bases: TGCGCCAGCAGCTTGGAGCTGGGGACTAATGAAAAACTGTTTTTT.

The gene calls are TRBV5-4 and TRBJ2-5; 7 bases are a match to TRBD1. After removal of 3 bases from V and 1 base from J, the junction contained 3 bases not matched to a gene. The germline V gene encodes CDR1 SGHNT and CDR2 YYREEE (reference sequence). The CDR3 runs to 14 residues. This chain's CDR3 is CASSSGQVQETQYF. The CDR3 DNA reads TGTGCCAGCAGCTCCGGACAGGTCCAAGAGACCCAGTACTTC. The full variable domain, with the rest looked up from reference TRBV5-4 and TRBJ2-5, is ETGVTQSPTHLIKTRGQQVTLRCSSQSGHNTVSWYQQALGQGPQFIFQYYREEENGRGNFPPRFSGLQFPNYSSELNVNALELDDSALYLCASSSGQVQETQYFGPGTRLLVL.

The chain combines TRBV7-8 with TRBJ2-2; a weak D match, TRBD2 (6 bases). The ends were cut back, 5 bases at V and 9 bases at J, with 19 bases in the middle. CDR3 length equals 15 residues. Per germline, CDR1 SGHVS and CDR2 FQNEAQ. For the CDR3, the DNA is TGTGCCAGCAGCCCCGGGGGACTTCCTCCCCGGGAGCTGTTTTTT. Encoded protein: CASSPGGLPPRELFF.

This clone came up a few times. This rearrangement joins TRBV6-1 to TRBJ2-2; 12 bases agree with TRBD2. Germline V gene sequence: CDR1 MNHNS, CDR2 SASEGT. The CDR3 extends over 17 amino acids. The V segment lost 3 bases and the J segment 2 bases; nucleotides outside the gene matches: 4. CDR3 residues: CASSDGLAGHNTGELFF. The CDR3 region has the DNA TGTGCCAGCAGTGACGGACTAGCGGGACATAACACCGGGGAGCTGTTTTTT.

The chain employs TRBV29-1 and TRBJ1-3; weak D call: TRBD1 (6 bases). V was clipped by 6 bases and J by 4 bases, with 13 bases between them. Germline assignment: CDR1 SQVTM and CDR2 ANQGSEA. CDR3 length: 13 amino acids. The CDR3 DNA sequence: TGCAGCGTGGTACAGGGTGTCGGAAACACCATATATTTT. It specifies CSVVQGVGNTIYF.

The chain recombines TRBV27 with TRBJ1-3, with D unclear. The CDR3 totals 13 residues. The germline CDR1 and CDR2 sequences are MNHEY and SMNVEV (reference sequence). Trimming took off 6 bases at V and 1 base at J, with 7 bases between the two ends. The CDR3 loop is CASRLGSGNTIYF. The CDR3 region has the DNA TGTGCCAGCAGATTGGGGTCTGGAAACACCATATATTTT.

There are a few counts of this clone. The chain has TRBV5-6 and TRBJ2-5; D not resolved. The germline V gene encodes CDR1 SGHDT and CDR2 YYEEEE. V was cut by 0 bases and J by 7 bases, with 13 bases left in between. The CDR3 runs 14 residues. The CDR3 is CASSLASELGTQYF. DNA of the CDR3: TGTGCCAGCAGCTTGGCCTCTGAACTTGGGACCCAGTACTTC.

The chain is built from TRBV19 and TRBJ1-5; unclear D gene. The CDR3 length is 15 residues. Between the trimmed V and J ends, which lost 6 bases and 3 bases, there was a span of 15 bases. The germline CDR1 and CDR2 sequences are LNHDA and SQIVND (reference sequence). The CDR3 spells CASSRTGIDNQPQHF. CDR3 bases: TGTGCCAGTAGCCGGACGGGAATCGACAATCAGCCCCAGCATTTT.

The chain employs TRBV6-5 and TRBJ1-1; D is uncertain. CDR3 size: 13 residues. Trimming cost V 5 bases and J 0 bases, with 7 bases left between them. The germline CDR1 and CDR2 sequences are MNHEY and SVGAGI. In DNA, the CDR3 is TGTGCCAGCAGTCAAGACCTGAACACTGAAGCTTTCTTT. Translation: CASSQDLNTEAFF.

This clone came up once. The CDR3 bases are TGTGCCAGCAGAAGGGACGCAGATACGCAGTATTTT. Translation: CASRRDADTQYF. The chain couples TRBV7-8 to TRBJ2-3; D possibly uses TRBD1 or TRBD2 (5 bases each). Trimming took 6 bases from V and 4 from J, leaving 8 bases between them. The CDR3 consists of 12 residues. Germline V lookup: CDR1 SGHVS, CDR2 FQNEAQ.

V and J are TRBV27 and TRBJ2-3, with D perhaps TRBD2 (5 bases). V was clipped by 5 bases and J by 2 bases, with 8 bases between them. CDR3 length: 13 residues. Germline CDR1 and CDR2: MNHEY and SMNVEV (reference sequence). CDR3 loop: CASSLAVTDTQYF. The CDR3 bases are TGTGCCAGCAGTCTAGCAGTCACAGATACGCAGTATTTT.

The CDR3 region is CASRQNTEAFF. In DNA, the CDR3 is TGCGCCAGCAGACAGAACACTGAAGCTTTCTTT. The chain couples TRBV5-1 to TRBJ1-1; D is unresolved. Germline CDR1 and CDR2: SGHRS and YFSETQ. CDR3 length: 11 amino acids. Trimming left V 5 bases short and J 1 base short, with 3 bases between.

J is TRBJ1-5 and V is TRBV10-2, with D unresolved. With 6 bases removed from V and 4 bases from J, the gap between germline ends came to 10 bases. This CDR3 has 13 residues. Germline values: CDR1 WSHSY, CDR2 SAAADI. CDR3 sequence (DNA): TGCGCCAGCAGCACCGGGAGGAATCAGCCCCAGCATTTT. It specifies CASSTGRNQPQHF.

The chain couples TRBV7-3 to TRBJ1-1; no clear D. The CDR3 length is 13 residues. From germline, CDR1 is SGHTA and CDR2 FQGTGA. Trimming left V 2 bases short and J 1 base short, with 5 bases between. The CDR3 here is CASSLWGNTEAFF. The CDR3 DNA follows: TGTGCCAGCAGCTTATGGGGGAACACTGAAGCTTTCTTT.